Presented here are 6 T cell receptor beta chains from one specimen sequenced in a study of PD-1 blockade in classical Hodgkin lymphoma. Some clones are missing from TCRdb's copy, which holds only in-frame ones; the method was immunoSEQ multiplex PCR. The table has about 30,000 clones, more than 80% seen once. Documented time point: cycle 4 day 1 (C4D1), after 6 weeks of nivolumab. All trial patients relapsed after autologous stem cell transplantation. Magnetic depletion of unwanted cells isolated CD4+ T cells from thawed PBMCs. The specimen comprised CD4+ T cells from blood, sampled before the fourth cycle of nivolumab. Source of these receptors: a human donor with classical Hodgkin lymphoma.

This clone was detected only once. The chain joins TRBV28 to TRBJ1-2, with 9 bases matching TRBD1. Germline V CDR1 and CDR2: MDHEN, SYDVKM. The CDR3 extends over 16 amino acids. V trimming: 5 bases; J trimming: 7 bases; junction bases outside the gene matches: 14. The CDR3 DNA reads as TGTGCCAGCAGTGTAACGGGACAGGGAACCAGGTCTGGCTACACCTTC. Its translation: CASSVTGQGTRSGYTF.

The J gene is TRBJ1-1, the V gene TRBV11-2, with TRBD1 as a possible D gene (5 bases). The CDR3 consists of 15 residues. The V end was cut by 5 bases, the J end by 4 bases, with 17 bases between. Germline V CDR1 and CDR2: SGHAT, FQNNGV. This CDR3 reads CASSRLMAGSTEAFF. CDR3 DNA: TGTGCCAGCAGCCGTCTCATGGCAGGGAGCACTGAAGCTTTCTTT.

This chain links TRBV5-5 with TRBJ1-2; D remains ambiguous. CDR3 length: 14 residues. Between the trimmed V and J ends, which lost 0 bases and 7 bases, there was a span of 13 bases. Germline CDR1 SGHKS, CDR2 YYEKEE (reference sequence). The CDR3 DNA follows: TGTGCCAGCAGCTTGGGGTCGATGGGTCCTGGCTACACCTTC. Translated, it gives CASSLGSMGPGYTF.

The chain joins TRBV19 to TRBJ2-5; D is undetermined. The germline gives CDR1 LNHDA, CDR2 SQIVND (reference sequence). The CDR3 has 13 amino acids. Trimming took 6 bases from V and 2 from J, leaving 10 bases between them. The CDR3 DNA follows: TGTGCCAGTAGAGAAGACACTCAAGAGACCCAGTACTTC. The encoded protein is CASREDTQETQYF. Using reference TRBV19 and TRBJ2-5 for the parts outside the CDR3, the full variable domain is DGGITQSPKYLFRKEGQNVTLSCEQNLNHDAMYWYRQDPGQGLRLIYYSQIVNDFQKGDIAEGYSVSREKKESFPLTVTSAQKNPTAFYLCASREDTQETQYFGPGTRLLVL.

The chain is built from TRBV25-1 and TRBJ2-1; a weak D match, TRBD2 (6 bases). This CDR3 comprises 14 residues. Between the trimmed V and J ends, which lost 3 bases and 7 bases, there was a span of 13 bases. The germline V gene encodes CDR1 MGHDK and CDR2 SYGVNS. This chain's CDR3 is CASSEPTRLNEQFF. The CDR3 DNA follows: TGTGCCAGCAGTGAGCCGACTAGACTGAATGAGCAGTTCTTC.

The gene calls are TRBV6-5 and TRBJ1-1; TRBD1 is a possible D gene (5 bases). Trimming stripped 5 bases from V and 0 bases from J, with 10 bases between. The CDR3 covers 14 residues. Per the germline V gene, CDR1 is MNHEY and CDR2 is SVGAGI. CDR3 sequence reads: CASSPRGVNTEAFF. For the CDR3, the DNA is TGTGCCAGCAGTCCCCGGGGGGTGAACACTGAAGCTTTCTTT.